The entry below describes one TCR beta chain. Its antigen is as yet unknown. The data originate from a study of T cell clonotyping in hematopoietic cell transplantation. Study-wide findings and caveats: At the given depth, recipient repertoires were over 97% de novo clonotypes. Without cell sorting, CD4 versus CD8 contributions remain unresolved. Pathologically expanded recipient clonotypes increased progressively from day 30 to day 180 as diversity fell. Graft donor and pretransplant recipient Inverse Simpson Index values predicted broader posttransplant TCR diversity.

The method was immunoSEQ multiplex PCR; TCRdb's version includes in-frame clones alone and lacks a portion of them. The sample has approximately 41,000 clones, nearly 97% seen once. CDR1 and CDR2 from the germline V gene are MNHNY and SVGAGI (reference sequence). The CDR3 extends over 15 amino acids. Trimming cost V 4 bases and J 2 bases; bases outside gene matches: 6. The sample consisted of peripheral blood mononuclear cells. V is TRBV6-6 and J is TRBJ2-7, with TRBD1 matching 9 bases. This clonotype was obtained from a man aged 30-40 years in good health. Some clones in this sample may be carry-over from other donors' samples. CDR3: CASSSTGTGPYEQYF. CDR3 DNA: TGTGCCAGCAGTTCTACCGGGACAGGGCCCTACGAGCAGTACTTC.